This section outlines one T cell receptor (beta chain) sequence together with its context. As yet, its antigen is unknown. Amplification used 60 Vbeta primers and 13 Jbeta primers. The assay was immunoSEQ multiplex PCR, and TCRdb's table has in-frame clones only and misses some. This table holds around 190,000 clones. This sample is drawn from a study of cytomegalovirus exposure and HLA in healthy donors. General study results and limits: In an earlier analysis, productive rearrangement rates for most beta V segments clustered near 87% or 30%. When analyzed later, a missense DCLRE1C variant was found to be linked to TCR beta V- and J-gene trimming.

The CDR3 is 13 amino acids. The germline V gene encodes CDR1 MNHEY and CDR2 SVGAGI. Trimming removed 2 bases from V and 8 bases from J, with 10 bases in between. The TCR originated in a woman aged 25 to 45 in good health and CMV-seropositive. The sample taken for sequencing was PBMCs. V and J are TRBV6-5 and TRBJ2-1; D is unclear. The CDR3: CASSYPQSHEQFF. The CDR3 nucleotides are TGTGCCAGCAGTTACCCCCAAAGCCATGAGCAGTTCTTC.